These 6 T cell receptor beta chains came from one sample sequenced in a study of blood T cells in healthy people across ages. Primers used in a second PCR of roughly 6 to 11 cycles were a sample-barcoded 5' primer and a J-beta primer mix. In TCRdb, the 5' RACE reads were re-called with MiXCR into one record per CDR3 protein. The sample yields 710,000 or so distinct CDR3 sequences, about 20% seen once. The sequenced sample was blood. The receptors come from a man in his sixties or seventies in good health.

This clonotype appeared many times. This sequence joins TRBV20-1 and TRBJ2-7; D not resolved. The CDR3 runs 15 residues. Trimming cost V 3 bases and J 0 bases, with 15 bases left between them. The V gene's germline CDR1 is DFQATT and CDR2 SNEGSKA (reference sequence). The CDR3 bases are TGCAGTGCTAGTGCTATGAGCGTCTCCTCCTACGAGCAGTACTTC. Its protein is CSASAMSVSSYEQYF.

This clonotype has only a few counts. J is TRBJ2-1 and V is TRBV20-1; possibly TRBD2 for D (6 bases). The V gene lost 3 bases and the J gene lost 0 bases, with 12 bases spanning the gap. Looked up from germline, CDR1 is DFQATT and CDR2 is SNEGSKA (reference sequence). This CDR3 is built from 15 residues. In nucleotides, the CDR3 is TGCAGTGCTAGCGGAGCGGGTGTCTCCTACAATGAGCAGTTCTTC. Encoded protein: CSASGAGVSYNEQFF.

The chain joins TRBV19 to TRBJ2-6; 8 nucleotides match TRBD1. J was trimmed by 0 bases and V by 5 bases; bases with no gene match: 6. Germline loops: CDR1 LNHDA, CDR2 SQIVND (reference sequence). This CDR3 spans 17 amino acids. As DNA, the CDR3 is TGTGCCAGTAGTCGGGACAGGTCAAGCTCTGGGGCCAACGTCCTGACTTTC. This translates into CASSRDRSSSGANVLTF. Filled out from reference TRBV19 and TRBJ2-6, the complete variable domain reads DGGITQSPKYLFRKEGQNVTLSCEQNLNHDAMYWYRQDPGQGLRLIYYSQIVNDFQKGDIAEGYSVSREKKESFPLTVTSAQKNPTAFYLCASSRDRSSSGANVLTFGAGSRLTVL.

Concerning this clonotype itself: An end of the junction does not agree with germline; a read error may underlie this. This chain connects TRBV12-3 or TRBV12-4 to TRBJ1-2; 7 bases are a match to TRBD1. The CDR3 extends over 17 amino acids. The CDR3 DNA sequence: TGTGCCAGCACTCAAGTGGACAGGCGACAGAAAAACTATGGCTACGCCTTC. Translation: CASTQVDRRQKNYGYAF.

At least ten counts were recorded for this clonotype. The CDR3 loop is CASTVGTSETQYF. The DNA of the CDR3 is TGCGCCAGTACTGTGGGGACTTCTGAGACCCAGTACTTC. This chain links TRBV5-1 with TRBJ2-5; the D gene is possibly TRBD2 (6 bases). Trimming took 8 bases from V and 5 from J, leaving 16 bases between them. Germline V lookup: CDR1 SGHRS, CDR2 YFSETQ. This CDR3 contains 13 residues.

The V call is TRBV5-1, the J call TRBJ2-1; 9 bases are a match to TRBD2. J lost 1 base, V lost 5 bases, and 4 bases had no gene match. The germline CDR1 and CDR2 sequences are SGHRS and YFSETQ. The CDR3 loop spans 15 amino acids. For the CDR3, the DNA is TGCGCCAGCAGATTTAGCGGGGGTTCCTACAATGAGCAGTTCTTC. Residues: CASRFSGGSYNEQFF.